The T cell receptor (beta chain) under discussion was sequenced for a study of molecular identifiers for immune sequencing clone quantification. General observations from the study: More than 99% of effector molecules, versus under 1% of naive-cell molecules, belonged to clones above 20 RNA copies.

In preparing bulk TCR libraries, previously described methods and listed TCR primers were used. One entry per CDR3 protein results from TCRdb running MiXCR on the PCR reads. Found here are 40,000 to 45,000 distinct CDR3 sequences, about 19% of them singletons; the top ten hold 0.9% to 1.2%. Per germline, CDR1 DFQATT and CDR2 SNEGSKA (reference sequence). The junction had 4 bases not matched to a gene; V was cut back by 1 base and J by 7 bases. The CDR3 runs 12 residues. The table lists this clonotype with many counts. The antigen is unknown. The rearrangement links TRBV20-1 to TRBJ2-7, with TRBD2 identical over 7 bases. This clonotype was obtained from a human donor in good health. Some libraries in this study had Jurkat cell RNA spiked in. The material sequenced was naive CD8+ T cells from blood, with Jurkat cell RNA spiked in. Subset given: FACS-sorted CD8+CD4-CCR7+CD45RA+ naive T cells. CDR3 region: CSARVGGWEQYF. The CDR3 bases are TGCAGTGCTAGAGTGGGAGGGTGGGAGCAGTACTTC.